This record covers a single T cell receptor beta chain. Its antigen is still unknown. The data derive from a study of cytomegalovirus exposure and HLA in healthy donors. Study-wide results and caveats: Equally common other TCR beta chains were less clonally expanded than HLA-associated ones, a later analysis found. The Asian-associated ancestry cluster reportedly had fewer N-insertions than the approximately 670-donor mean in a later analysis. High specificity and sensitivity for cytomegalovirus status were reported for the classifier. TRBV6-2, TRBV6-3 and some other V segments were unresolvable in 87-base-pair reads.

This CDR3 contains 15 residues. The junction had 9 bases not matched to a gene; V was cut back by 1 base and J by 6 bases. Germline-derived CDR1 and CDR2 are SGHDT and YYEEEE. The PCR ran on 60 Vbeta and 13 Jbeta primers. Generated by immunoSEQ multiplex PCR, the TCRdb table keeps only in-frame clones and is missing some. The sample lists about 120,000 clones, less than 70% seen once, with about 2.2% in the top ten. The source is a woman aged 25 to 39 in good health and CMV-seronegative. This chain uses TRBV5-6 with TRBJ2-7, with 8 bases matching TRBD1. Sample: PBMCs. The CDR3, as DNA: TGTGCCAGCAGCTTGTTGGGGACAGGACGAGGCGAGCAGTACTTC. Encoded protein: CASSLLGTGRGEQYF.